This T cell receptor (beta chain) was identified in a study of blood T cells in healthy people across ages. Isolation of PBMCs gave at least 7 million cells per sample. The germline V gene has CDR1 SGHDN and CDR2 FVKESK. V was shortened by 1 base and J by 4 bases, with 7 bases between the two germline ends. The CDR3 is 13 amino acids. It was with a sample-barcoded 5' primer and a J-beta primer mix that a second PCR of roughly 6 to 11 cycles was run. TCRdb reprocessed the 5' RACE reads via MiXCR and lists one record per CDR3 protein. The sample carries 1.5 million to 2 million distinct CDR3 sequences, 28% recorded once. Regarding the study as a whole: Donor CMV status, an unknown factor, possibly confounded changes in expanded clonotypes. Observed TCR beta diversity per million T cells went down as age went up. This fall followed a roughly linear course with age.

This clonotype was observed a few times. Its antigen is as yet unknown. This TCR came from a woman younger than 45 in good health. Material for sequencing was blood. The rearrangement links TRBV14 to TRBJ2-5; D unresolved. CDR3 amino acids: CASSQANRETQYF. CDR3 coding DNA: TGTGCCAGCAGCCAAGCCAACCGAGAGACCCAGTACTTC. Combining the CDR3 with reference TRBV14 and TRBJ2-5 gives the whole variable domain EAGVTQFPSHSVIEKGQTVTLRCDPISGHDNLYWYRRVMGKEIKFLLHFVKESKQDESGMPNNRFLAERTGGTYSTLKVQPAELEDSGVYFCASSQANRETQYFGPGTRLLVL.